This TCR beta chain derives from a study of vaccination and CD4 T cells after COVID-19 (dated by TCRdb to 2021 to 2024). A note on the overall study: Convalescent patients had a positive SARS-CoV-2 result on nasal swab PCR, and of these patients, nine had mild disease and one had severe disease. Post-COVID blood samples from convalescent patients were collected a median of about 100 days after diagnosis, with a range of roughly 30 to 170 days. Post-vaccine blood samples were obtained a median of around 74 days after the second vaccine dose, with a range of roughly 13 to 250 days. Participants received two doses of either the Pfizer-BioNTech BNT162b2 vaccine (n=8) or the Moderna mRNA-1273 vaccine (n=2). The convalescent cohort comprised six males and four females, including two Hispanic individuals, seven Caucasians, two Asians and one multiracial person. In roughly nine COVID-19 convalescent patients and a handful of infection-naive healthy vaccine recipients, the spike-specific CD4+ TCR repertoire before mRNA vaccination was compared with the repertoire after mRNA vaccination.

Via the germline V gene, CDR1 is SGHTA and CDR2 FQGTGA. The V and J ends are trimmed by 2 bases and 1 base, leaving 9 bases between them. The cysteine opens and the phenylalanine closes a CDR3 of 14 amino acids. Left in the record is the CDR3 DNA by itself, 42 bases read in frame from the first base. Positive SARS-CoV-2 PCR tests in the convalescent patients dated from March to December 2020, before Alpha, Beta and Delta variants emerged in the United States. PBMCs were separated from whole blood using Ficoll-Paque Plus gradient centrifugation and then either used fresh or cryopreserved at -140C. The full study reports these points: Only a relatively small number of convalescent patients were included in the study, and early timepoints following natural infection were not analyzed. Of the vaccine-specific clones in convalescent patients, 304 of 307, or nearly all, reacted only to SARS-CoV-2 spike and did not cross-react with common cold coronaviruses. An increase in the median number of SARS-CoV-2-reactive clonotypes from approximately 21 after infection to about 39 after vaccination was observed, but the change was not found to be significant. Among convalescent patients, a median about 86% of the SARS-CoV-2-reactive clones seen after vaccination appeared only after vaccination, which suggests priming specific to the vaccine.

The library was prepared using PCR. The reads were generated on an Illumina iSeq 100. Per the authors' processing: Non-productive sequences were removed, and CDR3s not starting with C, not ending with F or W, or shorter than 7 amino acids were discarded. Levenshtein distances (stringdist) and unrooted phylogenetic trees (ape) in R version 3.6.1 were used to assess CDR3 homology. TCRdb ran its own pipeline on the public reads, namely fastp trimming at Q25 and MiXCR clone calling, and kept in-frame beta chains. Entries are consolidated by CDR3 protein sequence, retaining the most common genes and DNA. TCRdb, not the original authors, processed these V and J calls. This sample gives 15,000 or so distinct CDR3 sequences in total; 69% of them show up just once. The top ten constitute around 1.2% of the sample. This clonotype appeared a few times. Its specific antigen is unknown. Base qualities are missing; no much larger clone stands one base away.

The chain is assembled from TRBV7-3 and TRBJ2-7, with the identity of the D gene unclear. The receptor was derived from a human donor who had recovered from COVID-19. The sequences come from CD4+ T cells from blood, collected after SARS-CoV-2 vaccination. The CDR3 amino acid sequence is: CASSLAANSYEQYF. Here is the DNA: TGTGCCAGCAGCTTAGCTGCTAATTCCTACGAGCAGTACTTC.